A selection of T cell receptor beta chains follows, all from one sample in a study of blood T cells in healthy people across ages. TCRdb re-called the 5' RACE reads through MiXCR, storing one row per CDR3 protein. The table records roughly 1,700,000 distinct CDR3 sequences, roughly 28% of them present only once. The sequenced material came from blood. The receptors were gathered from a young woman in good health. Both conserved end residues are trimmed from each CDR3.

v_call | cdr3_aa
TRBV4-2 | ASSQRLADNTGELF
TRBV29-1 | SVDTDSNTEAF
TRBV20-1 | SARGRQGDEKLF
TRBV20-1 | SASGLAGAQETQY
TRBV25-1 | ASSEFGRASTDTQY
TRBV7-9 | ASGQAF
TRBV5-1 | ASSFQQARPQETQY
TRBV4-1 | ASSQTETSNQPQH
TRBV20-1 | SGRLAEETQY
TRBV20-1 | SARTESSYNEQF